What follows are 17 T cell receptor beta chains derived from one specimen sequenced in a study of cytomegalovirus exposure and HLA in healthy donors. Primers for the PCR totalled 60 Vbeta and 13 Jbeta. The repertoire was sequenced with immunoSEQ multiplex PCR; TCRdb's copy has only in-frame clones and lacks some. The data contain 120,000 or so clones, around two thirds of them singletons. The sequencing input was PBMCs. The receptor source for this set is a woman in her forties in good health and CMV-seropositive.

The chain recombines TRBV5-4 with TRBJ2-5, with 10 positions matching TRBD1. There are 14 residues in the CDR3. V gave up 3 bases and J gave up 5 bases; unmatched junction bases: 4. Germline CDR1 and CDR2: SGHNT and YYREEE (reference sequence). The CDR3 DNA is TGTGCCAGCAGCTCGACAGGGGGCAAGGAGACCCAGTACTTC. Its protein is CASSSTGGKETQYF.

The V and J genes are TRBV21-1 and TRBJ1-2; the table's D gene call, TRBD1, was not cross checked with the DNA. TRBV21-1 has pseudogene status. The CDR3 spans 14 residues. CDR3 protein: CASSKRTGRSGYTF. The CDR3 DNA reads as TGTGCCAGCAGCAAACGGACAGGTCGGAGTGGCTACACCTTC.

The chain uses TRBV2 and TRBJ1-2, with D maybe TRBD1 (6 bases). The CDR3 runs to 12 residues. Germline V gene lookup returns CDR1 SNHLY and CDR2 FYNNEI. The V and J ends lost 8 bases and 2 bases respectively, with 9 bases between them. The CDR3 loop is CASRGANYGYTF. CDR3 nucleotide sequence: TGTGCCAGCCGGGGGGCGAACTATGGCTACACCTTC.

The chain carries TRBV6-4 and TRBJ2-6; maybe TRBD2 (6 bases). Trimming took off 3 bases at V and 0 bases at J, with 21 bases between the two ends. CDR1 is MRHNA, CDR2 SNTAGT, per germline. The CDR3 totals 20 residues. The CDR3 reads CASSEVYGGLTTSGANVLTF. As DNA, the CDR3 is TGTGCCAGCAGTGAAGTATATGGGGGACTTACGACCTCTGGGGCCAACGTCCTGACTTTC.

For the CDR3, the DNA is TGTGCCAGCAGATCCCCCGGGGCGGGAGCTGATGAGCAGTTCTTC. Protein sequence: CASRSPGAGADEQFF. This chain joins TRBV6-5 and TRBJ2-1, with 7 bases that match TRBD2. Germline V gene data show CDR1 as MNHEY and CDR2 as SVGAGI. The CDR3 has 15 residues. The junction had 13 bases not matched to a gene; V was cut back by 6 bases and J by 8 bases.

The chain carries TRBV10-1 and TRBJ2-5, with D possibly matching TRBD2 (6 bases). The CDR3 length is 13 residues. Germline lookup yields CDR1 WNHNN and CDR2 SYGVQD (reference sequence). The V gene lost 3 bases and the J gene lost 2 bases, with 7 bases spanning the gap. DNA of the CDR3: TGCGCCAGCAGTGATAGCGGTCAAGAGACCCAGTACTTC. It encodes CASSDSGQETQYF.

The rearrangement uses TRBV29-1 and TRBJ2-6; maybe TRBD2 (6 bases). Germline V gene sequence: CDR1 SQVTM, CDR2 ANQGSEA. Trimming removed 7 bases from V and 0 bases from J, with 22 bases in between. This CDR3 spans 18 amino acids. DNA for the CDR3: TGCAGCGCCCATATCGGGGGTATTTATCCCTCTGGGGCCAACGTCCTGACTTTC. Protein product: CSAHIGGIYPSGANVLTF.

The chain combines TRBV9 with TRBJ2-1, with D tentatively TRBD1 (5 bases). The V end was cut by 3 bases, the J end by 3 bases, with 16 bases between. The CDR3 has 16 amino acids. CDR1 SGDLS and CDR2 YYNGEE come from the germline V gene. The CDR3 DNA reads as TGTGCCAGCAGCGAGCTGCGGCGGACACACTACAATGAGCAGTTCTTC. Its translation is CASSELRRTHYNEQFF.

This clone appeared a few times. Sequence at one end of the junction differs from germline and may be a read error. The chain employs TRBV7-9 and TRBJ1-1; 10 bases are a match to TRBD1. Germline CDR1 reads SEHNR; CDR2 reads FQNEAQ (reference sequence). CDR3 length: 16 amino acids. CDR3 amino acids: CSSSLGQGDSNTEAFF. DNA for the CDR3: TGTTCCAGCAGCTTAGGACAGGGGGATAGTAACACTGAAGCTTTCTTT.

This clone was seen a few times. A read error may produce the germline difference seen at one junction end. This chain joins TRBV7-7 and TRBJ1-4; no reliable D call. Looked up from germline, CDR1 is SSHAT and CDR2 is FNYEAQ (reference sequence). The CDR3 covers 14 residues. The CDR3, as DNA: TGTGCTAGCAGCTTATGGCGGTCTAATGAAAAACTGTTTTTT. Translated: CASSLWRSNEKLFF.

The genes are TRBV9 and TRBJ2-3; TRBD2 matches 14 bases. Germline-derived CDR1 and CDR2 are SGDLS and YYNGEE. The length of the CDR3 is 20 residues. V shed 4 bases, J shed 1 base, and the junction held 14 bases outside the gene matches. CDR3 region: CASSPGWGTSGGSGTDTQYF. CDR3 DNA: TGTGCCAGCAGCCCAGGGTGGGGGACTAGCGGGGGATCTGGCACAGATACGCAGTATTTT. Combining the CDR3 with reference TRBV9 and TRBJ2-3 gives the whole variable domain DSGVTQTPKHLITATGQRVTLRCSPRSGDLSVYWYQQSLDQGLQFLIQYYNGEERAKGNILERFSAQQFPDLHSELNLSSLELGDSALYFCASSPGWGTSGGSGTDTQYFGPGTRLTVL.

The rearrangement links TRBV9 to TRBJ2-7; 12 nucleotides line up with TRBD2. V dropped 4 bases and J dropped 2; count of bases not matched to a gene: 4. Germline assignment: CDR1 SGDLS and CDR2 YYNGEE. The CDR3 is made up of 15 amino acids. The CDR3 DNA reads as TGTGCCAGCAGCTCCCGGACTAGCGGGGCCTACGAGCAGTACTTC. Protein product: CASSSRTSGAYEQYF.

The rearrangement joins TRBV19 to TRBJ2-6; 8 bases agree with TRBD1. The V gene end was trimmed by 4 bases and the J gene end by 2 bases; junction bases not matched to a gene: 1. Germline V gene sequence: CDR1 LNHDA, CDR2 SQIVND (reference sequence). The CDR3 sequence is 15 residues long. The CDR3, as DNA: TGTGCCAGTAGTACAGGGGGCGCTGGGGCCAACGTCCTGACTTTC. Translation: CASSTGGAGANVLTF.

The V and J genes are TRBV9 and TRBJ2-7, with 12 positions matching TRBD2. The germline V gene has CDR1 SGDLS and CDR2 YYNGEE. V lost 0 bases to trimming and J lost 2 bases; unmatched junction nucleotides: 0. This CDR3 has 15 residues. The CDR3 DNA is TGTGCCAGCAGCGTAGGACTAGCGGGGGCCTACGAGCAGTACTTC. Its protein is CASSVGLAGAYEQYF.

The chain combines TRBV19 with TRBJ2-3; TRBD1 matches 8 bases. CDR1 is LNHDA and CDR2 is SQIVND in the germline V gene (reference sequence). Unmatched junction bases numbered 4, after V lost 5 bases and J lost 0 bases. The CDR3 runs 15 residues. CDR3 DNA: TGTGCCAGTAGTGCGGACAGGGTTAGCACAGATACGCAGTATTTT. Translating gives CASSADRVSTDTQYF.

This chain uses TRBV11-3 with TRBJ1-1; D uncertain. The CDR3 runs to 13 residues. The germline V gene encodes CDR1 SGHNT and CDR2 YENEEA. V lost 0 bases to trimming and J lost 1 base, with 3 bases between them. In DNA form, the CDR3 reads TGTGCCAGCAGCTTAGAGGCGAACACTGAAGCTTTCTTT. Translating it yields CASSLEANTEAFF.

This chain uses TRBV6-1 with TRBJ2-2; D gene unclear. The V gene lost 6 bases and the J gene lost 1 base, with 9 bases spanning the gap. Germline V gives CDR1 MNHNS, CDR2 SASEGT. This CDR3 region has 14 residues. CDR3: CASSHTVNTGELFF. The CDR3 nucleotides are TGTGCCAGCAGCCATACAGTGAACACCGGGGAGCTGTTTTTT.